A selection of T cell receptor beta chains follows, all from one sample in a study of cytomegalovirus exposure and HLA in healthy donors. Measured with immunoSEQ multiplex PCR; TCRdb has only the in-frame clones, and not every one. The profile shows 100,000 to 150,000 clones, 55% to 75% of them singletons. The sample taken for sequencing was PBMCs. These TCRs come from a young man in good health and CMV-seronegative. CDR3s include the opening cysteine and the closing phenylalanine or tryptophan. Fields, in order: V gene, J gene, CDR3 protein.

>TRBV15|TRBJ1-5
CATSSDRFNQPQHF
>TRBV28|TRBJ1-1
CASNQGQGQVTRNTEAFF
>TRBV18|TRBJ2-3
CASSPGQGVQDTQYF
>TRBV15|TRBJ1-6
CATSTGAAENSPLHF
>TRBV30|TRBJ2-2
CAWSPLSRTGELFF
>TRBV11-3|TRBJ1-6
CASSPRRQLGGSYNSPLHF
>TRBV27|TRBJ2-3
CASSFGLAGDTQYF
>TRBV7-9|TRBJ2-5
CASSRGLAGGPEETQYF
>TRBV7-3|TRBJ2-5
CASSLTPEGETQYF
>TRBV2|TRBJ2-7
CASPPHPTSSYEQYF
>TRBV7-9|TRBJ1-1
CASSKLEAFF
>TRBV13|TRBJ2-5
CASSSRQGEAQYF
>TRBV5-1|TRBJ2-7
CASSLSGDEQYF
>TRBV28|TRBJ1-2
CASSSGQGSANYGYTF
>TRBV5-1|TRBJ2-2
CASSLSTGNTGELFF
>TRBV9|TRBJ1-1
CASSEGGDTEAFF
>TRBV28|TRBJ1-2
CASSPYGTGAYGYTF
>TRBV18|TRBJ2-1
CASSPLGGVSYNEQFF
>TRBV27|TRBJ2-7
CASSLSRGQVDYEQYF
>TRBV5-6|TRBJ2-7
CASSLSQGASEQYF
>TRBV5-4|TRBJ1-4
CASSTGGLGEKLFF
>TRBV6-1|TRBJ2-5
CATVFTRAETQYF
>TRBV9|TRBJ2-3
CASSLGGSTDTQYF
>TRBV12-1|TRBJ2-3
CASSFGPRGNTDTQYF
>TRBV19|.
CASSTSGQGYEQYF
>TRBV28|TRBJ1-3
CASSFAEQGVGNTIYF
>TRBV5-4|TRBJ2-7
CASSLVGTSGEQYF
>TRBV7-9|TRBJ2-7
CASSLPTTGGSYEQYF
>TRBV9|TRBJ2-6
CASSATGGSSGANVLTF
>TRBV5-8|TRBJ2-1
CASSLYSYNEQFF
>TRBV18|TRBJ2-7
CASSQGTGPNYEQYF
>TRBV27|TRBJ2-3
CASSFVGRATDTQYF